In this sample, the clone carrying this TCR beta chain turned up many times. This record belongs to a study of spatial heterogeneity in lung cancer. Sample time point: sample taken at primary tumor resection. The cohort: 70 to 75 early-stage, untreated non-small cell lung cancer patients. Without sorting, whole RNA was sequenced from tumor, nontumor lung or frozen PBMC. Each TCR cDNA molecule bore a unique molecular identifier. TCRdb passed the 5' RACE reads through MiXCR, listing each CDR3 protein once. The sample has about 48,000 distinct CDR3 sequences, about 5.8% seen once; the top ten hold over 8.5%. The CDR3 consists of 16 residues. Germline lookup yields CDR1 MGHRA and CDR2 YSYEKL. With 1 base clipped from V and 4 bases from J, the junction kept 6 bases outside the gene matches.

The gene calls are TRBV4-1 and TRBJ2-3; 9 bases agree with TRBD2. This specimen consisted of PBMCs, obtained at surgery. The sequence was collected from a male donor with early-stage non-small cell lung cancer. The CDR3 DNA follows: TGCGCCAGCAGCCAAGGGGGCCTAGCGGGATCAGATACGCAGTATTTT. This sequence encodes CASSQGGLAGSDTQYF.